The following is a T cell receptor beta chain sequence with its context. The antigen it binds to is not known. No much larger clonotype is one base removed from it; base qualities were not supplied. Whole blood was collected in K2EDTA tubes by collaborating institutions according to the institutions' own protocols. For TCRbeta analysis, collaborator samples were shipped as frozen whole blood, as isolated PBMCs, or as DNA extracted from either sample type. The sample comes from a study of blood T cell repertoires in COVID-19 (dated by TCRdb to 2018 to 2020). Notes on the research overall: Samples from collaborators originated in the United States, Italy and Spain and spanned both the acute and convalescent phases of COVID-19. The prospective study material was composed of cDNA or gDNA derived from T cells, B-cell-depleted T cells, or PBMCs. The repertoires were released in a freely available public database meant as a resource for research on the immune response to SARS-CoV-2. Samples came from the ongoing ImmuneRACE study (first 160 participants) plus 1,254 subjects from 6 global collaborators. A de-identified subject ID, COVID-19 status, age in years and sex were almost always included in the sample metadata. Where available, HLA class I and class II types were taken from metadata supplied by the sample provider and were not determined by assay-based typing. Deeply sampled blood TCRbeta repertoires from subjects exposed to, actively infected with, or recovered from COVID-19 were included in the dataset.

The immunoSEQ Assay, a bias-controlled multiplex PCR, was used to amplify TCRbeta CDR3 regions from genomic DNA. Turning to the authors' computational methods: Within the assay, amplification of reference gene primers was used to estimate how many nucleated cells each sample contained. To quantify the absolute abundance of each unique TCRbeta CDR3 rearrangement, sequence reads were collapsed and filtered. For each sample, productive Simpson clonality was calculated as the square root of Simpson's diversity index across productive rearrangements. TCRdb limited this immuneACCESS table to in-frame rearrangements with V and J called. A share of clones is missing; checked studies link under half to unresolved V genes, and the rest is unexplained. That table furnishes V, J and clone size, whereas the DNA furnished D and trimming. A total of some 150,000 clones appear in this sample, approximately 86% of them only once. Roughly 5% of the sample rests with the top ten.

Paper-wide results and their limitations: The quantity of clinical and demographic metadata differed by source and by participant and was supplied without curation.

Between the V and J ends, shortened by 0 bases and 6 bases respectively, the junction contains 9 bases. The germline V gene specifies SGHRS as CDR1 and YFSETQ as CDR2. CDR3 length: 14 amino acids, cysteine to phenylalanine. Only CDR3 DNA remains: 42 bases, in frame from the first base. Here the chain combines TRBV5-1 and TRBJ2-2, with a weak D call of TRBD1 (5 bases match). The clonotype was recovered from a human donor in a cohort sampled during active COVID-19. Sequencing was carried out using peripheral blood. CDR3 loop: CASSLVGPPGELFF. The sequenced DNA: TGCGCCAGCAGCTTGGTGGGGCCCCCCGGGGAGCTGTTTTTT.